This T cell receptor beta chain was profiled in a study of Ad26.COV2.S vaccination and SARS-CoV-2 variants. Here immunoSEQ multiplex PCR was the method, and the copy in TCRdb shows in-frame clones only, minus some. The sample holds about 400,000 clones; 88% are singletons and the top ten take roughly 4%. As for treatment: roughly 18 received Ad26.COV2.S at low or high dose, single or two shots; roughly five received placebo; per-sample allocation not given. Day 63 following the first vaccine or placebo injection was when the samples were taken. Regarding this clone: Its antigen is not known.

Broader study findings: Estimates derived from TCR breadth and depth analyses may have underestimated total T cell responses.

CDR1 is SGHKS and CDR2 is YYEKEE in the germline V gene (reference sequence). This CDR3 has 13 residues. Deletions cut 5 bases from V and 4 bases from J, with 12 bases between. The source of this sequence is a person aged 18-65 years who received the Ad26.COV2.S COVID-19 vaccine or a placebo. This chain joins TRBV5-5 and TRBJ1-2, with a possible D match to TRBD1 (5 bases). Sequenced here: peripheral blood, sampled in a trial of Ad26.COV2.S vaccine versus placebo. The CDR3 loop reads CASSWDASYGYTF. The CDR3 DNA reads TGTGCCAGCAGTTGGGACGCGAGCTATGGCTACACCTTC.